This T cell receptor beta chain was captured by sequencing in a study of CD8+ T cells in alopecia areata. Study-level information: Tofacitinib administration to treated patients was oral, at 5 to 10 mg twice daily.

Treatment of the sample: oral pan-JAK inhibitor, 5-10 mg twice daily. CDR1 and CDR2 from the germline V gene are GTSNPN and SVGIG (reference sequence). Trimming pared 8 bases from V and 0 bases from J, leaving 13 bases between. CDR3 length equals 13 residues. Study-wide findings and caveats: On tofacitinib, scalp clonality and expanded CD8+ clones among top 100 fell significantly.

Note on this clone: What it binds is unknown.

Reverse transcribed after extraction, RNA yielded cDNA as the sequencing template. Profiling relied on immunoSEQ multiplex PCR, and the TCRdb table lists in-frame clones only, not all of them. This sample has 150,000 to 250,000 clones, with 58% found just once. The clonotype was recovered from a human donor with alopecia areata. Sequencing was performed on CD4+ T cells sorted from blood, taken at week 24, from a patient treated with tofacitinib. The V call is TRBV30, the J call TRBJ1-1, with D maybe TRBD1 (6 bases). The CDR3, as DNA: TGTGCCGCTCGACAGGAGGTGAACACTGAAGCTTTCTTT. It specifies CAARQEVNTEAFF.